The following is a T cell receptor beta chain sequence with its context. The record originates from a study of blood T cell repertoires in COVID-19. Study at large: Sources were T cells, B-cell-depleted T cells, or PBMCs; the material itself was cDNA or gDNA.

Participant ages covered about 18 to 89 years across 20 to 30 US areas. Which cohort a participant joined came from the clinical history participants gave. The germline gives CDR1 ENHRY, CDR2 SYGVKD. V was clipped by 5 bases and J by 4 bases, with 8 bases between them. The CDR3 runs to 12 residues. Original processing notes: Researchers report that nucleated cell counts were estimated from reference gene primer amplification. TCRdb's copy holds only in-frame clones and misses some; the assay was immunoSEQ multiplex PCR. V and J calls and clone size are given by that table; D and trimming were obtained from the DNA. The sample lists under 500,000 clones, roughly nine tenths occurring once.

The TCR sequence derives from a woman under 30 with acute COVID-19. The rearrangement links TRBV10-3 to TRBJ1-2, with D unresolved. Source material: PBMCs or T cells enriched from blood (not recorded which). The CDR3 spells CAISSEGYGYTF. CDR3 in DNA: TGTGCCATCAGTTCGGAGGGCTATGGCTACACCTTC.